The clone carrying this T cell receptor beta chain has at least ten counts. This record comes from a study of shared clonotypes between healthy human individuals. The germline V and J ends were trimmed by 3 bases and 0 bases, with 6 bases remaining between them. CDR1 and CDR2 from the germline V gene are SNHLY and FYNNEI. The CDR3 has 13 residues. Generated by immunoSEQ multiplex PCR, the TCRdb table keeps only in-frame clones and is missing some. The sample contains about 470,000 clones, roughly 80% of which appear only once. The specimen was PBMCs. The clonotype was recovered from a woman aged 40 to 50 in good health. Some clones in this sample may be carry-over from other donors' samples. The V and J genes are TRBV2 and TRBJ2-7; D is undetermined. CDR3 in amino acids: CASSDVFSYEQYF. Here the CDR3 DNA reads TGTGCCAGCAGTGACGTGTTCTCCTACGAGCAGTACTTC.